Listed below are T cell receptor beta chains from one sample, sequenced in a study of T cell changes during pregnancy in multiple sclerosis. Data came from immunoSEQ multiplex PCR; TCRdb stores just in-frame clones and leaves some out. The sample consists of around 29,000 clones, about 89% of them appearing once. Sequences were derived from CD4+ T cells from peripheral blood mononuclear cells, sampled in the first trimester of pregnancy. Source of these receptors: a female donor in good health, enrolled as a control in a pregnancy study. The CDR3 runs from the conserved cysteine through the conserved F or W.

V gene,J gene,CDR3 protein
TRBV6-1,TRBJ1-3,CASERDRGLYTIYF
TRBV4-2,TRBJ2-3,CASSPGPFHGLAGMLADTQYF
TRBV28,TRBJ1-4,CASSLGQLNEKLFF
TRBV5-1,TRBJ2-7,CASSLASSLGAQQYF
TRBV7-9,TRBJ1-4,CASSLPVEKLFF
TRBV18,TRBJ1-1,CASSPQEFDTEAFF
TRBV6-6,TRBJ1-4,CASRTGSYEKLFF
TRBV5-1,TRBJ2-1,CASSSVAGAYNEQFF
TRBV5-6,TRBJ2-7,CASSFLTQGFGYEQYF
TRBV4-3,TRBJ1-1,CASSVDSRQTYTEAFF
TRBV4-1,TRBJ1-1,CASSQGGRTEAFF
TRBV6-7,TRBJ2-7,CASSYSLGGYEQYF
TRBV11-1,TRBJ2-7,CASSLSTRSGHYEQYF
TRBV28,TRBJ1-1,CASSLPMVRGQAFF
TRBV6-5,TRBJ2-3,CASSYDLAAADTQYF
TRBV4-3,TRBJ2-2,CASSQRDRVGTGELFF
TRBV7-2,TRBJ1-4,CASSRGGTAEEKLFF
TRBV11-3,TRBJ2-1,CASSLGGQGAAEQFF
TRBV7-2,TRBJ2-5,CASSLVAGGPLETQYF
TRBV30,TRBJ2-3,CAWSGTSGIRDTQYF
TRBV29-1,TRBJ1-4,CSVGGLATNEKLFF
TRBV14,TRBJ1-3,CASSLNSGNTIYF
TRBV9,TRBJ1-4,CASSDRQDMGEKLFF
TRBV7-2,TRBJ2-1,CASRRIAGPSYNEQFF
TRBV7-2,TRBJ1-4,CASSLRQGDEKLFF
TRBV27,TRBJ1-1,CASSKIRGHHLLMNTEAFF
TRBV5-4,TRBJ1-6,CASSLERGQSPLHF
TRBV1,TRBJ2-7,CTSSRKKRGADEQYF
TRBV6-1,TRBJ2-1,CASRPTSGAYNEQFF
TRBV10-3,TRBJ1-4,CAIRDGQGGEKLFF
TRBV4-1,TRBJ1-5,CASSQGGQSNQPQHF
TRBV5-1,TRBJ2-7,CASSSRDFPYEQYF
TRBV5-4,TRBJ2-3,CASSPSTRPDTQYF
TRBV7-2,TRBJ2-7,CASSLGRGQGHEQYF
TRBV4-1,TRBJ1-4,CASSQVPGQGIEKLFF
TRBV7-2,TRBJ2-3,CASSLSTTDTQYF
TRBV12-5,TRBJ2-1,CASGGLTSGGMNEQFF
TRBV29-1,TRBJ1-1,CSGGQSMNTEAFF